The next 12 T cell receptor beta chains were all read from a single sample in a study of T cells after yellow fever vaccination. One entry per CDR3 protein results from TCRdb running MiXCR on the 5' RACE reads. The sample holds 250,000 to 350,000 distinct CDR3 sequences, 7.5% to 9% seen once. The sample here was CD4+ T cells sorted from PBMCs, taken 5 days after the yellow fever booster vaccination. The receptors originated from a man younger than 35 who received the YFV17D yellow fever vaccine.

This clonotype has just a few counts. The V call is TRBV25-1, the J call TRBJ2-2; D unresolved. This CDR3 is 13 amino acids long. Trimming removed 3 bases from V and 1 base from J, with 3 bases in between. Germline CDR1 is MGHDK and CDR2 is SYGVNS. CDR3 nucleotide sequence: TGTGCCAGCAGTGATCGGAACACCGGGGAGCTGTTTTTT. Translated, it gives CASSDRNTGELFF.

A few counts support this clonotype. The V and J genes are TRBV27 and TRBJ2-1, with 9 bases fitting TRBD2. V was pared by 2 bases and J by 3 bases, with 8 bases of the junction left unmatched. Germline V gene sequence: CDR1 MNHEY, CDR2 SMNVEV (reference sequence). The CDR3 consists of 17 residues. CDR3 loop: CASSLRTLAGFYNEQFF. As DNA, the CDR3 is TGTGCCAGCAGTTTAAGGACGCTAGCGGGGTTCTACAATGAGCAGTTCTTC.

This clonotype was found a few times. The chain carries TRBV27 and TRBJ2-3; D may be TRBD1 (5 bases). Germline-derived CDR1 and CDR2 are MNHEY and SMNVEV (reference sequence). The V end lost 4 bases, the J end lost 4 bases, and 12 bases lay between the germline ends. The CDR3 extends over 14 amino acids. The chain's CDR3 is CASSWGLGPDTQYF. In DNA, the CDR3 is TGTGCCAGCAGTTGGGGCTTGGGGCCAGATACGCAGTATTTT.

This clonotype was found a few times. The V and J genes are TRBV1 and TRBJ2-7; TRBD2 was called by the table and not checked on the DNA. TRBV1 is annotated as a pseudogene. The CDR3 runs 18 residues. The CDR3 region has the DNA TGCACCAGCAGCCATCGGGGACTAGCGGGGGGGCCCTCCTACGAGCAGTACTTC. This gives the protein CTSSHRGLAGGPSYEQYF.

The chain links TRBV19 to TRBJ2-1; no firm D call. V lost 2 bases to trimming and J lost 6 bases, with 14 bases between them. The CDR3 is 15 amino acids. The germline V gene encodes CDR1 LNHDA and CDR2 SQIVND (reference sequence). This CDR3 reads CASSISVGVGNEQFF. For the CDR3, the DNA is TGTGCCAGTAGTATAAGTGTCGGAGTCGGCAATGAGCAGTTCTTC.

The chain has TRBV10-3 and TRBJ2-3; D remains ambiguous. This CDR3 is 16 amino acids long. V lost 2 bases, J lost 0 bases, and 12 bases lay in between. Per the germline V gene, CDR1 is ENHRY and CDR2 is SYGVKD. For the CDR3, the DNA is TGTGCCATCAGTGAGAGGGCTCCTCCCAGCACAGATACGCAGTATTTT. This encodes CAISERAPPSTDTQYF.

This clonotype has just a few counts. The gene calls are TRBV2 and TRBJ1-5; the match to TRBD1 covers 8 bases. The CDR3 is made up of 14 amino acids. The V and J ends lost 6 bases and 4 bases, in that order; junction bases with no gene match: 5. The germline CDR1 and CDR2 sequences are SNHLY and FYNNEI. CDR3 in amino acids: CASRDRTGNQPQHF. CDR3 bases: TGTGCCAGCAGAGATAGGACAGGGAATCAGCCCCAGCATTTT. Combining the CDR3 with reference TRBV2 and TRBJ1-5 gives the whole variable domain EPEVTQTPSHQVTQMGQEVILRCVPISNHLYFYWYRQILGQKVEFLVSFYNNEISEKSEIFDDQFSVERPDGSNFTLKIRSTKLEDSAMYFCASRDRTGNQPQHFGDGTRLSIL.

This clonotype has just a few counts. The junction and the germline gene differ at one end; a read error may be behind it. This sequence joins TRBV27 and TRBJ2-3, with a weak D call TRBD1 (6 bases). The CDR3 contains 12 residues. Germline-derived CDR1 and CDR2 are MNHEY and SMNVEV (reference sequence). CDR3 DNA sequence: TGTGCCAGCAGCTTATCAGGGGCGACGCAGTATTTT. Protein sequence: CASSLSGATQYF.

Ten or more counts support this clonotype. This sequence joins TRBV27 and TRBJ2-1, with D possibly being TRBD1 or TRBD2 (5 bases each). CDR3 length: 16 residues. In germline, CDR1 is MNHEY, CDR2 SMNVEV (reference sequence). V lost 6 bases and J 7 bases, leaving 22 bases between the germline ends. The CDR3 reads CASSPRGDTFWNEQFF. In DNA form, the CDR3 reads TGTGCCAGCAGCCCTAGAGGGGATACCTTTTGGAATGAGCAGTTCTTC.

A few counts support this clonotype. CDR3 in DNA: TGTGCCAGCAGATTCCTACGGATACTAGCGGGGGGGCCTGGGAGCACAGATACGCAGTATTTT. Translating it yields CASRFLRILAGGPGSTDTQYF. The chain employs TRBV11-2 and TRBJ2-3, with 13 bases fitting TRBD2. V trimming: 6 bases; J trimming: 0 bases; junction bases outside the gene matches: 18. This CDR3 contains 21 residues. Germline CDR1 is SGHAT and CDR2 is FQNNGV. The variable domain in full, with the rest retrieved from reference TRBV11-2 and TRBJ2-3, is EAGVAQSPRYKIIEKRQSVAFWCNPISGHATLYWYQQILGQGPKLLIQFQNNGVVDDSQLPKDRFSAERLKGVDSTLKIQPAKLEDSAVYLCASRFLRILAGGPGSTDTQYFGPGTRLTVL.

Here the CDR3 reads CATARGLATNGELFF. The CDR3 nucleotides read TGTGCCACCGCGAGAGGACTAGCGACGAACGGGGAGCTGTTTTTT. The chain recombines TRBV7-2 with TRBJ2-2; 9 bases align to TRBD2. CDR1 and CDR2 from the germline V gene are SGHTA and FQGNSA. J was trimmed by 7 bases and V by 10 bases; bases with no gene match: 13. CDR3 length equals 15 residues.

The V and J genes are TRBV3-1 and TRBJ1-1, with 10 bases identical to TRBD1. The CDR3 length is 16 residues. The J segment lost 4 bases and the V segment lost 7 bases, leaving 12 bases of the junction unmatched. Germline loops: CDR1 LGHDT, CDR2 YNNKEL (reference sequence). The CDR3 protein is CASTQTGGGGATEAFF. CDR3 bases: TGTGCCAGCACCCAGACAGGGGGCGGCGGTGCCACTGAAGCTTTCTTT.